These T cell receptor beta chains were read from a single sample in a study of beta chain features in type 1 diabetes. Measured with immunoSEQ multiplex PCR; TCRdb has only the in-frame clones, and not every one. The repertoire holds about 710,000 clones, with over 13% as singletons. The sample was naive CD4+ T cells from blood. These receptors all come from a man between 18 and 29 years old with type 1 diabetes. Each CDR3 is given without its conserved first and last residue. A D gene is named only where the DNA matches it firmly.

>TRBJ2-7|TRBD2|16|TRBV7-2
ASSLARGDSGPAYEQY
>TRBJ1-2|NA|12|TRBV2
ASSETVPNYGYT
>TRBJ2-2|NA|13|TRBV7-2
ASSLEGLNTGELF
>TRBJ2-7|TRBD1|13|TRBV6-1
ASKKGQGIGYEQY
>TRBJ2-2|NA|14|TRBV9
ASSADQTLNTGELF
>TRBJ2-7|NA|11|TRBV10-3
AIRDTSTYEQY
>TRBJ2-6|NA|14|TRBV7-2
ASSLALGSGANVLT
>TRBJ2-7|NA|13|TRBV29-1
SVALRQVKTYEQY
>TRBJ2-2|NA|9|TRBV30
AWTKLGELF
>TRBJ2-5|TRBD2|14|TRBV5-1
ASKGTGGGRQETQY
>TRBJ1-2|TRBD1|14|TRBV19
ASSPGRDRVIYGYT
>TRBJ2-5|TRBD2|15|TRBV19
ASSSKVAGGPGETQY
>TRBJ2-5|NA|12|TRBV9
ASSVGTTEETQY
>TRBJ2-3|TRBD2|13|TRBV5-1
ASSALTSGRDTQY
>TRBJ1-5|NA|12|TRBV15
ATSREGSGAAQH
>TRBJ2-7|TRBD1|11|TRBV13
ASSLQGAYEQY
>TRBJ2-5|NA|10|TRBV7-2
ASSLTTETQY
>TRBJ1-3|NA|14|TRBV5-6
ASSFRMQTGGNTIY
>TRBJ1-4|TRBD1|13|TRBV5-6
ASSGLDRVEEKLF
>TRBJ1-2|NA|13|TRBV19
ASSEQASSGYGYT
>TRBJ1-5|TRBD1|12|TRBV2
ASSDRVGNQPQH
>TRBJ1-2|NA|11|TRBV7-9
ASSSRVGYGYT
>TRBJ1-1|TRBD1|13|TRBV28
ASSLGDRADTEAF
>TRBJ2-3|TRBD2|14|TRBV5-1
ASSFGGGLPTDTQY
>TRBJ2-1|NA|11|TRBV19
ASSGRLYNEQF
>TRBJ2-3|TRBD1|12|TRBV30
AWIRDRVTDTQY
>TRBJ2-2|TRBD1|15|TRBV5-4
ASSSRDRGQGTGELF
>TRBJ2-6|NA|13|TRBV5-1
ASSLSLSGANVLT
>TRBJ1-2|NA|11|TRBV2
ASRYREIQGYT
>TRBJ2-5|TRBD2|15|TRBV5-6
ASSLAKGLAYQETQY
>TRBJ2-7|NA|10|TRBV30
AWSVVDYEQY
>TRBJ2-3|TRBD2|13|TRBV9
ASSVGGRDGDTQY
>TRBJ2-2|NA|13|TRBV30
AWSPPPFGTGELF
>TRBJ2-1|TRBD2|11|TRBV10-3
AIRAGGRNEQF
>TRBJ1-2|NA|12|TRBV30
AWSWAGHLYGYT